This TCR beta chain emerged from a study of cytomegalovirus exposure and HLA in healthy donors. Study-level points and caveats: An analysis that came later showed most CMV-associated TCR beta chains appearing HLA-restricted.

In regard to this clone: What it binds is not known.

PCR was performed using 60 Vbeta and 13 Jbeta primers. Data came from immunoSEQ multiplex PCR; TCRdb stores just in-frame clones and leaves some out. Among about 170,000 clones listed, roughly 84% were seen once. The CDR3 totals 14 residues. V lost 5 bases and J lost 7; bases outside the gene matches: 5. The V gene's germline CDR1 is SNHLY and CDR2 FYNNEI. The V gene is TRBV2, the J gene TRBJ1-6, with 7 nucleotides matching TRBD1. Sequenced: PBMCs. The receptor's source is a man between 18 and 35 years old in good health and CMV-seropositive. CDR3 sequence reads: CASSPGTANSPLHF. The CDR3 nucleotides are TGTGCCAGCAGTCCTGGGACAGCAAATTCACCCCTCCACTTT.